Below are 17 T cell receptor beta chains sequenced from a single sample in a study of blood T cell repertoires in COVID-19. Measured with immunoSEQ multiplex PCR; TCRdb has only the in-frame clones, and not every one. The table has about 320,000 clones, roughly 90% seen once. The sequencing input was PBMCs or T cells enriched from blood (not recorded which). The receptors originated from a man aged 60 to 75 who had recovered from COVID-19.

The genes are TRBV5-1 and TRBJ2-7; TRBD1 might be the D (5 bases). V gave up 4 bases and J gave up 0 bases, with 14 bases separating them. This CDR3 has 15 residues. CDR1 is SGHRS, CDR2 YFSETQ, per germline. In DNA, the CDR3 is TGCGCCAGCAGCGAGGCAGGGTCAAGCTCCTACGAGCAGTACTTC. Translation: CASSEAGSSSYEQYF. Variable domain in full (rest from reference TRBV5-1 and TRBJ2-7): KAGVTQTPRYLIKTRGQQVTLSCSPISGHRSVSWYQQTPGQGLQFLFEYFSETQRNKGNFPGRFSGRQFSNSRSEMNVSTLELGDSALYLCASSEAGSSSYEQYFGPGTRLTVT.

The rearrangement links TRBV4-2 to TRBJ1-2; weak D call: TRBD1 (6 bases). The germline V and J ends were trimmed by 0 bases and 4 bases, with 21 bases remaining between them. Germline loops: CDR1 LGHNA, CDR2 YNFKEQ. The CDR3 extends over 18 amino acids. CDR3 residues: CASSQDATAGAETYGYTF. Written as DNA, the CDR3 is TGTGCCAGCAGCCAAGATGCTACGGCAGGGGCAGAAACCTATGGCTACACCTTC.

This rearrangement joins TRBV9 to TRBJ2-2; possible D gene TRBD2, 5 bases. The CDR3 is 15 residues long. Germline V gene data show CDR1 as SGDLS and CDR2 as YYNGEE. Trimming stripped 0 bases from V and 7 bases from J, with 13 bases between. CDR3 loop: CASSVVLGEGGELFF. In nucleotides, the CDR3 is TGTGCCAGCAGCGTAGTACTCGGAGAGGGCGGGGAGCTGTTTTTT.

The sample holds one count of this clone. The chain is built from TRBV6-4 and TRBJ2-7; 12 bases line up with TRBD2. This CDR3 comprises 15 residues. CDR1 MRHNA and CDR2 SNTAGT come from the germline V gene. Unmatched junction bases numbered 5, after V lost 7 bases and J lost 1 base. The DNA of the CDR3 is TGTGCCAGCAATAATGGACTAGCGGGATCCTACGAGCAGTACTTC. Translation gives CASNNGLAGSYEQYF.

CDR3 in amino acids: CASSKTSGSVSDTQYF. The CDR3 DNA follows: TGTGCCAGCAGTAAGACTAGCGGGAGTGTCTCAGATACGCAGTATTTT. The genes are TRBV6-2 or TRBV6-3 and TRBJ2-3, with 12 bases aligning to TRBD2. CDR1 and CDR2 (germline): MNHEY, SVGEGT. The CDR3 is 16 amino acids. The V and J ends lost 5 bases and 4 bases, in that order; junction bases with no gene match: 7.

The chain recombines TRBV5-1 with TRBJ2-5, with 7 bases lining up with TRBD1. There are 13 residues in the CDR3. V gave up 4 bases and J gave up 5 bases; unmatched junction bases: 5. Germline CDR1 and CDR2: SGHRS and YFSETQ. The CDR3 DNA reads TGCGCCAGCAGCGAAGGGGGCTGGGAGACCCAGTACTTC. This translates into CASSEGGWETQYF.

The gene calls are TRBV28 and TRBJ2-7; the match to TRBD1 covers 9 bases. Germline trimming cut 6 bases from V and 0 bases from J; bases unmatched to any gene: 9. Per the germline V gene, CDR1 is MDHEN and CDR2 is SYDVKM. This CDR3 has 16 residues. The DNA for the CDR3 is TGTGCCAGCAGCAGGACAGGGGCCTTCCTCTCCTACGAGCAGTACTTC. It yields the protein CASSRTGAFLSYEQYF.

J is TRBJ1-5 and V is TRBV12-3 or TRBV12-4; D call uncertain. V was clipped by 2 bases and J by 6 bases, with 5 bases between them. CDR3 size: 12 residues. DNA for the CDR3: TGTGCCAGCAGTTTAAGCCCTCAGCCCCAGCATTTT. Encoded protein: CASSLSPQPQHF.

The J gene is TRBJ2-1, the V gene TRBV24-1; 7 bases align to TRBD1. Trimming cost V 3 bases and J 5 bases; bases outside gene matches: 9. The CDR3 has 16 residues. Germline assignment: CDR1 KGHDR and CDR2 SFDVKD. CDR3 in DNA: TGTGCCACCAGTGATCAATCCAGGGGGAAGGACAATGAGCAGTTCTTC. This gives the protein CATSDQSRGKDNEQFF.

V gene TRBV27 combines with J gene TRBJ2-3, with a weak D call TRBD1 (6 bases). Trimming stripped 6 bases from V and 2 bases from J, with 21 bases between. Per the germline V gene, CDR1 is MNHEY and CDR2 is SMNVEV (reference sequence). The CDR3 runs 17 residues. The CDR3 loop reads CASSPGTSPYYTDTQYF. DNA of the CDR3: TGTGCCAGCAGCCCCGGGACAAGCCCCTACTACACAGATACGCAGTATTTT.

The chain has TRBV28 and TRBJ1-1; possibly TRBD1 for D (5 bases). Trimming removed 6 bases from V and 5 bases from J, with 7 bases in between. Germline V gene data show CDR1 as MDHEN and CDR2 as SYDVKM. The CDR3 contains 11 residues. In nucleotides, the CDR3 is TGTGCCAGCAGATACAGGACTGAAGCTTTCTTT. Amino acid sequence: CASRYRTEAFF.

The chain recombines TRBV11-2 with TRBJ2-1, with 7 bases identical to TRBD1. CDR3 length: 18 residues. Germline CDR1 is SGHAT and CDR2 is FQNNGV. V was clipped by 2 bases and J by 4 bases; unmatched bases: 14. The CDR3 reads CASSLIPEGAVPYNEQFF. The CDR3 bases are TGTGCCAGCAGCTTAATCCCAGAGGGGGCAGTACCGTACAATGAGCAGTTCTTC.

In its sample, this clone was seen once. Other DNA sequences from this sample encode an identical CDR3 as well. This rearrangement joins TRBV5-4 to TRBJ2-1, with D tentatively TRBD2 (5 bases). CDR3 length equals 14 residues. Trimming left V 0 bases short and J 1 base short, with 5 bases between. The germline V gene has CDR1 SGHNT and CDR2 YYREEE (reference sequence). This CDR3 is CASSLAGSYNEQFF. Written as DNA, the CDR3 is TGTGCCAGCAGCTTGGCGGGGTCCTACAATGAGCAGTTCTTC.

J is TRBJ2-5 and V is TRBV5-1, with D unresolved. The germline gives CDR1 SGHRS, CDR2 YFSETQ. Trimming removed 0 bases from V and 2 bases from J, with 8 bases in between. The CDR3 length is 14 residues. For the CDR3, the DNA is TGCGCCAGCAGCTTGGGGGCGCGTCAAGAGACCCAGTACTTC. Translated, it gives CASSLGARQETQYF.

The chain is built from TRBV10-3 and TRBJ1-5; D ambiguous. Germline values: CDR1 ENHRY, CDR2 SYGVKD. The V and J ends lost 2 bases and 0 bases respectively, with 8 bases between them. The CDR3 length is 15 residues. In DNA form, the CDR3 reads TGTGCCATCAGTGAGAGGGAGTTTAGCAATCAGCCCCAGCATTTT. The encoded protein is CAISEREFSNQPQHF.

DNA of the CDR3: TGTGCCAGCAGTGGGACTAGTTTTCGGGGACAGTACTTC. It translates to CASSGTSFRGQYF. This sequence joins TRBV27 and TRBJ2-7, with 8 bases that match TRBD2. This CDR3 spans 13 amino acids. Germline CDR1 is MNHEY and CDR2 is SMNVEV (reference sequence). Trimming removed 5 bases from V and 10 bases from J; junction bases left unmatched: 10.

The DNA of the CDR3 is TGTGCCAGCAGCTTGTACTTTGAAGCTTTCTTT. It specifies CASSLYFEAFF. The V and J genes are TRBV11-2 and TRBJ1-1; unclear D gene. Trimming left V 3 bases short and J 7 bases short, with 6 bases between. CDR3 size: 11 residues. CDR1 is SGHAT and CDR2 is FQNNGV in the germline V gene.